The entry below gives a single T cell receptor beta chain sequence along with its context. Its antigen remains unidentified. The data stem from a study of high-grade serous ovarian cancer treatment subgroups. On the study more broadly: On average, just over 14,000 reads and 6,500 to 8,000 unique TCR beta rearrangements were obtained per sample.

Assay used: immunoSEQ multiplex PCR; TCRdb lists only in-frame clones, some missing. In the table there are fewer than 4,500 clones, more than 70% of which are singletons. Study-level results: Bulk tumor TCR sequencing gave no spatial information. Repertoire similarity ranged 0.11 to 0.79 between tumors of one patient.

Tumor samples were taken before definitive surgery or chemotherapy. This receptor was identified in a human donor with high-grade serous ovarian cancer. The source material was tumor tissue.

The chain's CDR3 is CAWSVWTGVNTEAFF. The DNA for the CDR3 is TGTGCCTGGAGTGTGTGGACAGGAGTGAACACTGAAGCTTTCTTT. The rearrangement links TRBV30 to TRBJ1-1, with TRBD1 identical over 7 bases. V lost 0 bases, J lost 0 bases, and 4 bases stayed unmatched. Germline lookup yields CDR1 GTSNPN and CDR2 SVGIG (reference sequence). The CDR3 spans 15 residues. Complete variable domain (other parts from reference TRBV30 and TRBJ1-1): SQTIHQWPATLVQPVGSPLSLECTVEGTSNPNLYWYRQAAGRGLQLLFYSVGIGQISSEVPQNLSASRPQDRQFILSSKKLLLSDSGFYLCAWSVWTGVNTEAFFGQGTRLTVV.